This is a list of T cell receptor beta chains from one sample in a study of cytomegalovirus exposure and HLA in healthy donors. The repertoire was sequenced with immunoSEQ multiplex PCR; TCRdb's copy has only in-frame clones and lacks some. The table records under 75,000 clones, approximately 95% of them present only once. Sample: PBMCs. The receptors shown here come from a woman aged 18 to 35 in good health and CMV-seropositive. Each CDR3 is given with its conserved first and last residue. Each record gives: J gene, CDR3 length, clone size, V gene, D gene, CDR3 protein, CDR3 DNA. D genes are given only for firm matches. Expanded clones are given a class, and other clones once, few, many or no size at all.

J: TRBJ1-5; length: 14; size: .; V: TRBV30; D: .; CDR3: CAWSKGHSNQPQHF; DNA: TGTGCCTGGAGTAAGGGGCACTCCAATCAGCCCCAGCATTTT
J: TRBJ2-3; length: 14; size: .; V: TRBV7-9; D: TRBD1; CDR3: CASSFKGGSDTQYF; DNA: TGTGCCAGCAGCTTTAAAGGGGGCTCAGATACGCAGTATTTT
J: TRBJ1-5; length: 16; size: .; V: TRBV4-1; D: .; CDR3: CASSQGWAGLNQPQHF; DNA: TGCGCCAGCAGCCAAGGTTGGGCAGGGCTCAATCAGCCCCAGCATTTT
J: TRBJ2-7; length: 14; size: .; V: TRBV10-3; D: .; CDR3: CAISDRDSHYEQYF; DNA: TGTGCCATCAGTGATCGTGACTCTCACTACGAGCAGTACTTC
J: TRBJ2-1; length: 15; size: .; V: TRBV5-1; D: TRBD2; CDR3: CASSLYSAGGVEQFF; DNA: TGCGCCAGCAGCTTGTATTCAGCGGGAGGGGTTGAGCAGTTCTTC
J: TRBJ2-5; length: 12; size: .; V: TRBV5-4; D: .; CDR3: CASSPDRRGQYF; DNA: TGTGCCAGCAGCCCGGACCGCCGAGGGCAGTACTTC
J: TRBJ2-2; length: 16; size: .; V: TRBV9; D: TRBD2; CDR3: CASSNRLAGGTGELFF; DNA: TGTGCCAGCAGCAACCGACTAGCGGGAGGCACCGGGGAGCTGTTTTTT
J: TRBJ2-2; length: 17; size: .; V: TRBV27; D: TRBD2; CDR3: CASRLAGGPSITGELFF; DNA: TGTGCCAGCCGACTAGCGGGAGGGCCCTCGATCACCGGGGAGCTGTTTTTT
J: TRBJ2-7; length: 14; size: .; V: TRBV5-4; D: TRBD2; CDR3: CASSLSGSSYEQYF; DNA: TGTGCCAGCAGCCTTAGCGGGAGCTCCTACGAGCAGTACTTC
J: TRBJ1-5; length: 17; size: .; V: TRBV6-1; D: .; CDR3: CASSGGYGGRLNQPQHF; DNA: TGTGCCAGCAGTGGAGGGTACGGGGGAAGATTGAATCAGCCCCAGCATTTT
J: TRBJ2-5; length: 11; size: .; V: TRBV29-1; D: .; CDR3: CSVRQEETQYF; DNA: TGCAGCGTTAGACAGGAGGAGACCCAGTACTTC
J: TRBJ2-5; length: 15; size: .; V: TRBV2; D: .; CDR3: CASSPGGRPQETQYF; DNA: TGTGCCAGCAGCCCCGGGGGGCGACCCCAAGAGACCCAGTACTTC
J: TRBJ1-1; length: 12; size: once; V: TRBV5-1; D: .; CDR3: CASSFGDTEAFF; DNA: TGCGCCAGCAGCTTCGGGGACACTGAAGCTTTCTTT
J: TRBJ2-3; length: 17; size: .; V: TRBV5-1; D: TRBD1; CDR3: CASSLGGQGAFLDTQYF; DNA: TGCGCCAGCAGCTTGGGTGGACAGGGGGCATTCTTGGATACGCAGTATTTT
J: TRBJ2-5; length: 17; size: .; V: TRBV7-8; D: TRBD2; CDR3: CASSLERGGGYQETQYF; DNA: TGTGCCAGCAGCTTAGAGCGGGGGGGAGGGTACCAAGAGACCCAGTACTTC
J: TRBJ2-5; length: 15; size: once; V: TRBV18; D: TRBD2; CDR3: CASSPDGLAGETQYF; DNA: TGTGCCAGCTCACCGGACGGTCTAGCGGGAGAGACCCAGTACTTC
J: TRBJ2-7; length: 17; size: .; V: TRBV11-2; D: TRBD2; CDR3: CASSFQGSGRLSYEQYF; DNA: TGTGCCAGCAGCTTCCAGGGAAGCGGGAGGCTGTCCTACGAGCAGTACTTC
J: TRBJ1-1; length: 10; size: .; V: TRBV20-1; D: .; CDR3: CSAQGTEAFF; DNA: TGCAGTGCCCAGGGAACTGAAGCTTTCTTT
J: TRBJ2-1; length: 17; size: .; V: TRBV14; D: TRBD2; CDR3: CASSHGLAEPSYNEQFF; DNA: TGTGCCAGCAGCCATGGACTAGCTGAACCTTCCTACAATGAGCAGTTCTTC
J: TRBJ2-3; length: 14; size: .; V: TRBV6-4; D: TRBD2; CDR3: CASSDRGGEDTQYF; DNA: TGTGCCAGCAGTGACCGGGGGGGGGAAGATACGCAGTATTTT
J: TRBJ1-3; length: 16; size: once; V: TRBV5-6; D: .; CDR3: CASSLAGHISGNTIYF; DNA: TGTGCCAGCAGCTTGGCCGGACACATCTCTGGAAACACCATATATTTT
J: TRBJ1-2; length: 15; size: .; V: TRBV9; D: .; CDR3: CASSVDQVANYGYTF; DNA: TGTGCCAGCAGCGTAGACCAGGTAGCTAACTATGGCTACACCTTC
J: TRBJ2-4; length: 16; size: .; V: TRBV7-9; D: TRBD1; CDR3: CASSILQGAGGNIQYF; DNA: TGTGCCAGCAGCATATTACAGGGGGCCGGGGGAAACATTCAGTACTTC
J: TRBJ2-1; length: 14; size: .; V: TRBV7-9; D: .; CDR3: CASSQEHYANEQFF; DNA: TGTGCCAGCAGCCAAGAACACTACGCTAATGAGCAGTTCTTC
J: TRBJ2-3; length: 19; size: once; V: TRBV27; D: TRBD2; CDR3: CASSLSGGWLADSTDTQYF; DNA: TGTGCCAGCAGCCTATCCGGGGGTTGGCTAGCGGATAGCACAGATACGCAGTATTTT
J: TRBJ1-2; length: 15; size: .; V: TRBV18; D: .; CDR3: CASSPSIDNPEGYTF; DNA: TGTGCCAGCTCACCCTCCATCGACAACCCTGAAGGCTACACCTTC
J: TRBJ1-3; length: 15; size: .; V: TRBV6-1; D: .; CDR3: CASSDTGWMGNTIYF; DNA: TGTGCCAGCAGTGACACAGGCTGGATGGGAAACACCATATATTTT
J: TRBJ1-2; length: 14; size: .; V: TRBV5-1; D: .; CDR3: CASSSNREVNGYTF; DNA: TGCGCCAGCAGCTCAAACAGGGAAGTCAATGGCTACACCTTC
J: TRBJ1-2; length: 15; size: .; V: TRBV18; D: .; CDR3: CASSPQVPEHYGYTF; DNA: TGTGCCAGCTCACCACAGGTTCCTGAGCACTACGGCTACACCTTC
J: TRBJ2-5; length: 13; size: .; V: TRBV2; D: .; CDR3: CASSEGRGETQYF; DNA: TGTGCCAGCAGTGAGGGCAGGGGAGAGACCCAGTACTTC
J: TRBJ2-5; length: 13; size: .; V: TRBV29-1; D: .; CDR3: CSVDPPGEETQYF; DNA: TGCAGCGTTGACCCCCCCGGGGAAGAGACCCAGTACTTC
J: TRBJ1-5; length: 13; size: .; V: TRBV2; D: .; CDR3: CASSAWRNQPQHF; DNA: TGTGCCAGCAGTGCCTGGCGCAATCAGCCCCAGCATTTT
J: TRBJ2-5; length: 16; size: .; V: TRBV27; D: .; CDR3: CASSLRPAGFQETQYF; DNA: TGTGCCAGCAGTTTACGGCCGGCGGGATTCCAAGAGACCCAGTACTTC
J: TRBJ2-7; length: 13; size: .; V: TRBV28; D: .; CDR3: CASSPPNSYEQYF; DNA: TGTGCCAGCAGTCCCCCCAACAGCTACGAGCAGTACTTC
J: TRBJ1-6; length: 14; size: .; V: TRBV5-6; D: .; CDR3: CASSTDIGNSPLHF; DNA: TGTGCCAGCAGTACCGACATTGGTAATTCACCCCTCCACTTT
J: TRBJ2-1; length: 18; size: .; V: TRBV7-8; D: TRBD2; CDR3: CASSSGTSGGVLYNEQFF; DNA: TGTGCCAGCAGCTCCGGGACTAGCGGGGGGGTTTTGTACAATGAGCAGTTCTTC
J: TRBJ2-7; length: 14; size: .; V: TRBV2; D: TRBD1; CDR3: CASRGQGSGYEQYF; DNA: TGTGCCAGCAGGGGACAGGGCAGCGGCTACGAGCAGTACTTC
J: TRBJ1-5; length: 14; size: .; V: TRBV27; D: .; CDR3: CASSPSVMDQPQHF; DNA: TGTGCCAGCAGTCCCTCGGTGATGGATCAGCCCCAGCATTTT
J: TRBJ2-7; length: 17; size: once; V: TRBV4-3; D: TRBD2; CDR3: CASSQDRGGTVYYEQYF; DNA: TGCGCCAGCAGCCAAGATCGGGGAGGGACGGTATACTACGAGCAGTACTTC